The 29 T cell receptor beta chains in this list originate from one sample, sequenced in a study of shared clonotypes between healthy human individuals. Data came from immunoSEQ multiplex PCR; TCRdb stores just in-frame clones and leaves some out. The top ten clones hold around 0.13% of a sample with some 2,000,000 clones, approximately 95% of them seen once. The sequencing input was naive CD4+ T cells sorted from blood. The sample's subset: CD45RA+ positively selected. These receptors were collected from a young man in good health.

The V gene is TRBV5-4, the J gene TRBJ2-4; TRBD2 is a possible D gene (6 bases). Germline V gives CDR1 SGHNT, CDR2 YYREEE (reference sequence). The CDR3 covers 18 residues. Trimming took off 0 bases at V and 3 bases at J, with 19 bases between the two ends. CDR3 bases: TGTGCCAGCAGCTTGGAAGGTGGTGGGCAGGGAGGCAAAAACATTCAGTACTTC. Encoded protein: CASSLEGGGQGGKNIQYF.

The chain joins TRBV5-6 to TRBJ2-1; D tentatively fits TRBD1 or TRBD2 (5 bases each). V lost 4 bases, J lost 14 bases, and 16 bases lay in between. This CDR3 contains 12 residues. Per the germline V gene, CDR1 is SGHDT and CDR2 is YYEEEE. The CDR3 nucleotides read TGTGCCAGCAGCGCACCGGGGCTTCGGGAGTTCTTC. Encoded protein: CASSAPGLREFF.

V is TRBV7-9 and J is TRBJ1-6; 9 bases line up with TRBD1. The CDR3 sequence is 16 residues long. Trimming cost V 5 bases and J 9 bases; bases outside gene matches: 11. Germline V gene sequence: CDR1 SEHNR, CDR2 FQNEAQ (reference sequence). This CDR3 is CASSRPGTGRPSPLHF. CDR3 sequence (DNA): TGTGCCAGCAGCCGTCCCGGGACAGGGCGGCCTTCACCCCTCCACTTT.

The count of this clone is one. The rearrangement joins TRBV18 to TRBJ2-1, with D uncertain. Germline values: CDR1 KGHSH, CDR2 LQKENI. V shed 3 bases and J shed 4 bases, with 16 bases lying between them. The CDR3 has 16 amino acids. The CDR3 sequence: CASSPYQAAGYNEQFF. In nucleotides, the CDR3 is TGTGCCAGCTCACCCTACCAGGCTGCTGGGTACAATGAGCAGTTCTTC. Full variable domain (outside the CDR3, taken from reference TRBV18 and TRBJ2-1): NAGVMQNPRHLVRRRGQEARLRCSPMKGHSHVYWYRQLPEEGLKFMVYLQKENIIDESGMPKERFSAEFPKEGPSILRIQQVVRGDSAAYFCASSPYQAAGYNEQFFGPGTRLTVL.

Turning to this clone: The sample carries other DNA sequences with the same CDR3. The gene calls are TRBV7-9 and TRBJ1-5, with D uncertain. This CDR3 region has 14 residues. Trimming removed 0 bases at V and 4 bases at J, with 7 bases between. Germline loops: CDR1 SEHNR, CDR2 FQNEAQ (reference sequence). CDR3 bases: TGTGCCAGCAGCTTAGCCCCGGGGAATCAGCCCCAGCATTTT. Residues: CASSLAPGNQPQHF. Full variable domain (remainder filled in from reference TRBV7-9 and TRBJ1-5): DTGVSQNPRHKITKRGQNVTFRCDPISEHNRLYWYRQTLGQGPEFLTYFQNEAQLEKSRLLSDRFSAERPKGSFSTLEIQRTEQGDSAMYLCASSLAPGNQPQHFGDGTRLSIL.

A remark on this clone: Distinct nucleotide sequences in the sample also encode this CDR3. The chain carries TRBV5-1 and TRBJ2-1, with 10 bases fitting TRBD1. The V gene end was trimmed by 4 bases and the J gene end by 7 bases; junction bases not matched to a gene: 2. In germline, CDR1 is SGHRS, CDR2 YFSETQ. The CDR3 extends over 13 amino acids. The CDR3 protein is CASSTGQGNEQFF. The CDR3, as DNA: TGCGCCAGCAGCACGGGACAGGGGAATGAGCAGTTCTTC.

The V and J genes are TRBV2 and TRBJ2-3, with 9 bases fitting TRBD2. The CDR3 consists of 15 residues. The germline V gene has CDR1 SNHLY and CDR2 FYNNEI. Trimming took 6 bases from V and 5 from J; bases not matched to a gene: 9. As DNA, the CDR3 is TGTGCCAGCAGGGCCGAGGGTAGCGGGGGAGATACGCAGTATTTT. It codes for CASRAEGSGGDTQYF.

V is TRBV29-1 and J is TRBJ1-3; 8 bases are shared with TRBD1. Germline V gene sequence: CDR1 SQVTM, CDR2 ANQGSEA. CDR3 length: 15 residues. V was pared by 7 bases and J by 2 bases, with 10 bases of the junction left unmatched. CDR3 protein: CSAVTGAQAGNTIYF. The CDR3 DNA sequence: TGCAGCGCCGTGACAGGGGCACAAGCTGGAAACACCATATATTTT.

The CDR3 coding sequence is TGTGCCAGCAGCTTAAGGGTCCAAGAGACCCAGTACTTC. Its translation: CASSLRVQETQYF. The chain uses TRBV7-6 and TRBJ2-5; D is uncertain. Trimming shortened V by 2 bases and J by 1 base, and 5 bases separated the two germline ends. The germline CDR1 and CDR2 sequences are SGHVS and FNYEAQ. CDR3 size: 13 residues. Supplemented by reference TRBV7-6 and TRBJ2-5, the full variable domain reads GAGVSQSPRYKVTKRGQDVALRCDPISGHVSLYWYRQALGQGPEFLTYFNYEAQQDKSGLPNDRFSAERPEGSISTLTIQRTEQRDSAMYRCASSLRVQETQYFGPGTRLLVL.

This clone was detected only once. The chain combines TRBV2 with TRBJ2-1, with no clear D. Per germline, CDR1 SNHLY and CDR2 FYNNEI. V lost 6 bases, J lost 6 bases, and 9 bases lay in between. This CDR3 spans 12 amino acids. CDR3 DNA sequence: TGTGCCAGCAGAGACCTGGGCAATGAGCAGTTCTTC. It codes for CASRDLGNEQFF.

CDR3 coding DNA: TGTGCCAGTAGTCCAGGACAGGGGCCACTCCCCTCTGGGGCCAACGTCCTGACTTTC. Translated, it gives CASSPGQGPLPSGANVLTF. The chain couples TRBV19 to TRBJ2-6; 9 nucleotides match TRBD1. Trimming took 5 bases from V and 0 from J; bases not matched to a gene: 11. The CDR3 has 19 residues. Germline-derived CDR1 and CDR2 are LNHDA and SQIVND (reference sequence).

Points on this clone: This specimen includes other DNA sequences encoding the same CDR3. This chain joins TRBV7-2 and TRBJ2-7; 10 bases are a match to TRBD2. The CDR3 loop spans 14 amino acids. Germline V gives CDR1 SGHTA, CDR2 FQGNSA. Losses at the gene ends were 9 bases for V and 4 bases for J; bases not matched to a gene: 9. The CDR3 reads CASSPGLARYEQYF. In DNA form, the CDR3 reads TGTGCCAGTTCGCCGGGACTAGCGAGATACGAGCAGTACTTC.

The chain links TRBV30 to TRBJ2-7; 9 bases align to TRBD2. V lost 2 bases, J lost 9 bases, and 23 bases stayed unmatched. Germline lookup yields CDR1 GTSNPN and CDR2 SVGIG (reference sequence). The CDR3 is 18 residues long. CDR3 coding DNA: TGTGCCTGGAGTCGGGCTAGCGGGACCTCCCTTCCTACGACGGTGCAGTACTTC. Protein sequence: CAWSRASGTSLPTTVQYF.

The chain employs TRBV5-6 and TRBJ2-3, with D perhaps TRBD1 or TRBD2 (6 bases each). Germline CDR1 and CDR2: SGHDT and YYEEEE. The CDR3 is 16 amino acids. Trimming pared 7 bases from V and 4 bases from J, leaving 22 bases between. The CDR3 loop reads CASSNRWQGRPDTQYF. Here the CDR3 DNA reads TGTGCCAGCTCTAATCGGTGGCAGGGGAGGCCAGATACGCAGTATTTT.

This clone has at least ten counts. The V call is TRBV7-8, the J call TRBJ2-3, with 11 bases matching TRBD2. Germline V lookup: CDR1 SGHVS, CDR2 FQNEAQ. V lost 4 bases, J lost 6 bases, and 12 bases stayed unmatched. The CDR3 runs 17 residues. CDR3 region: CASSSFLAGGRLDTQYF. For the CDR3, the DNA is TGTGCCAGCAGCTCCTTCCTAGCGGGGGGTCGGTTGGATACGCAGTATTTT.

The rearrangement uses TRBV7-2 and TRBJ1-5; D may be TRBD1 (5 bases). Trimming shortened V by 10 bases and J by 2 bases, and 15 bases separated the two germline ends. The CDR3 covers 14 residues. Germline assignment: CDR1 SGHTA and CDR2 FQGNSA. The CDR3 region is CATGTVDGNQPQHF. The CDR3 nucleotides read TGTGCCACGGGGACCGTAGACGGCAATCAGCCCCAGCATTTT.

This chain uses TRBV6-6 with TRBJ1-3, with TRBD1 identical over 7 bases. Germline V lookup: CDR1 MNHNY, CDR2 SVGAGI (reference sequence). The ends lost 5 bases at V and 1 base at J; junction bases unmatched: 8. The CDR3 is 16 residues long. CDR3: CASSAPQGVSGNTIYF. DNA of the CDR3: TGTGCCAGCAGTGCCCCCCAGGGGGTTTCTGGAAACACCATATATTTT.

The chain couples TRBV7-9 to TRBJ2-7; D gene unclear. Germline V CDR1 and CDR2: SEHNR, FQNEAQ (reference sequence). Trimming pared 3 bases from V and 5 bases from J, leaving 11 bases between. The CDR3 is 13 amino acids. CDR3 in amino acids: CASSLAVPNEQYF. CDR3 sequence (DNA): TGTGCCAGCAGCTTGGCAGTACCGAACGAGCAGTACTTC.

The chain uses TRBV11-3 and TRBJ1-1, with TRBD1 matching 8 bases. Germline lookup yields CDR1 SGHNT and CDR2 YENEEA. The CDR3 consists of 15 residues. With V trimmed by 5 bases and J by 4 bases, 9 bases remained unmatched. CDR3 sequence reads: CASSPSQGVGTEAFF. CDR3 DNA: TGTGCCAGCAGCCCATCACAGGGGGTAGGCACTGAAGCTTTCTTT.

Of note for this clone: One end of the junction fails to match germline, which may point to a read error. The rearrangement uses TRBV30 and TRBJ1-2, with TRBD1 as a possible D gene (6 bases). CDR1 is GTSNPN and CDR2 is SVGIG in the germline V gene (reference sequence). CDR3 size: 13 residues. The chain's CDR3 is CVWSSWGTGGYTF. The CDR3 nucleotides are TGTGTCTGGAGTTCCTGGGGCACAGGGGGCTACACCTTC.

Notes on this clone: At one end, the junction sequence differs from germline, possibly due to a read error. The chain joins TRBV6-1 to TRBJ2-7; TRBD2 might be the D (6 bases). Germline loops: CDR1 MNHNS, CDR2 SASEGT. CDR3 size: 15 residues. CDR3 bases: TGTGCCAGCAACCCCTACGGGGGAAATTCCTACGAGCAGCACTTC. Translating it yields CASNPYGGNSYEQHF.

On this clone itself: Within the sample, other DNA sequences also encode this same CDR3. This chain joins TRBV19 and TRBJ1-5, with TRBD1 as a possible D gene (6 bases). This CDR3 region has 15 residues. Germline V gene sequence: CDR1 LNHDA, CDR2 SQIVND (reference sequence). V was cut by 0 bases and J by 3 bases, with 9 bases left in between. CDR3 nucleotides: TGTGCCAGTAGTATAGAGGACAGACTCAATCAGCCCCAGCATTTT. This gives the protein CASSIEDRLNQPQHF. The complete variable domain, with remaining parts taken from reference TRBV19 and TRBJ1-5, reads DGGITQSPKYLFRKEGQNVTLSCEQNLNHDAMYWYRQDPGQGLRLIYYSQIVNDFQKGDIAEGYSVSREKKESFPLTVTSAQKNPTAFYLCASSIEDRLNQPQHFGDGTRLSIL.

The chain carries TRBV10-3 and TRBJ2-3, with D possibly TRBD2 on 5 matching bases. Trimming took 7 bases from V and 1 from J, leaving 12 bases between them. Germline-derived CDR1 and CDR2 are ENHRY and SYGVKD. The CDR3 sequence is 14 residues long. The CDR3 sequence is CAITGSRGTDTQYF. In DNA form, the CDR3 reads TGTGCCATCACGGGGTCGCGGGGCACAGATACGCAGTATTTT.

This clone has a single count. This chain joins TRBV27 and TRBJ2-5; D gene unclear. The CDR3 covers 16 residues. V dropped 0 bases and J dropped 1 base, with 12 bases sitting between them. Germline V gives CDR1 MNHEY, CDR2 SMNVEV (reference sequence). The CDR3 DNA reads as TGTGCCAGCAGTTTATCACATAATGGGATCCAAGAGACCCAGTACTTC. Protein product: CASSLSHNGIQETQYF.

This chain connects TRBV7-2 to TRBJ1-2; D is perhaps TRBD1 (5 bases). CDR1 and CDR2 (germline): SGHTA, FQGNSA. V was shortened by 5 bases and J by 5 bases, with 18 bases between the two germline ends. The CDR3 sequence is 15 residues long. The CDR3 coding sequence is TGTGCCAGCAGCCTAGGGACGGGGGAGCTGTATGGCTACACCTTC. It specifies CASSLGTGELYGYTF. Full variable domain (outside the CDR3, taken from reference TRBV7-2 and TRBJ1-2): GAGVSQSPSNKVTEKGKDVELRCDPISGHTALYWYRQSLGQGLEFLIYFQGNSAPDKSGLPSDRFSAERTGGSVSTLTIQRTQQEDSAVYLCASSLGTGELYGYTFGSGTRLTVV.

V and J are TRBV27 and TRBJ1-2; no clear D gene. V was pared by 5 bases and J by 4 bases, with 11 bases between. This CDR3 is built from 13 residues. The germline CDR1 and CDR2 sequences are MNHEY and SMNVEV (reference sequence). CDR3 protein: CASSLQGPYGYTF. In DNA, the CDR3 is TGTGCCAGCAGTCTACAAGGCCCCTATGGCTACACCTTC.

This chain links TRBV6-5 with TRBJ2-6, with a tentative D call TRBD2 (5 bases). Germline V gene sequence: CDR1 MNHEY, CDR2 SVGAGI. CDR3 size: 16 residues. Trimming cost V 4 bases and J 0 bases, with 10 bases left between them. The CDR3 nucleotides are TGTGCCAGCAGTTTTAGAGGGAGCTCTGGGGCCAACGTCCTGACTTTC. Translating it yields CASSFRGSSGANVLTF.

V usage is TRBV2 and J usage is TRBJ1-3, with unresolved D. Germline values: CDR1 SNHLY, CDR2 FYNNEI. The CDR3 sequence is 14 residues long. With 3 bases removed from V and 0 bases from J, the gap between germline ends came to 6 bases. The chain's CDR3 is CASSDTSSGNTIYF. As DNA, the CDR3 is TGTGCCAGCAGTGATACGAGCTCTGGAAACACCATATATTTT.

This clone appeared once. The chain employs TRBV5-1 and TRBJ2-1; D is unresolved. CDR1 and CDR2 (germline): SGHRS, YFSETQ. The length of the CDR3 is 15 residues. Trimming removed 1 base from V and 4 bases from J, with 12 bases in between. The CDR3 DNA follows: TGCGCCAGCAGCTTGTTGAGCGAAAATTACAATGAGCAGTTCTTC. Translation gives CASSLLSENYNEQFF.